This entry concerns a single T cell receptor (beta chain). Template material comprised bulk tumor genomic DNA at 600 ng per sample. Biopsies that were spaced far apart were taken, several per primary tumor, during surgery. Surgery that was curative in intent was performed on patients with untreated, newly diagnosed non-small cell lung cancer. The sample is drawn from a study of immune heterogeneity within non-small cell lung tumors. Multiplex PCR employing 32 V and 13 J primers generated amplicons of the TCR beta CDR3. One entry per CDR3 protein, called by TCRdb with MiXCR from the multiplex PCR reads. This table holds around 4,600 distinct CDR3 sequences, 36% found once. The source is a woman aged 45-65 years with non-small cell lung cancer. The sequencing input was lung tumor tissue.

CDR3 sequence (DNA): TGTGCCAGCAGTTTACGGGTGAACACTGAAGCTTTCTTT. It yields the protein CASSLRVNTEAFF. This chain connects TRBV12-3 or TRBV12-4 to TRBJ1-1; D unclear. The CDR3 consists of 13 residues. V lost 2 bases to trimming and J lost 0 bases, with 4 bases between them.